This TCR beta chain came from a study of early T cells in non-severe SARS-CoV-2 infection. Study context: Sequencing targeted bulk RNA from unsorted whole blood, leaving chains unpaired.

This clonotype has ten or more counts. TCRdb reprocessed the 5' RACE reads with MiXCR, giving one entry per CDR3 protein. In the table there are about 99,000 distinct CDR3 sequences, around 17% of which are singletons. The CDR3 is made up of 15 amino acids. The germline V gene encodes CDR1 LGHDT and CDR2 YNNKEL (reference sequence). V trimming: 1 base; J trimming: 2 bases; junction bases outside the gene matches: 5. What was sequenced was whole blood. The receptor was derived from an adult who was a healthcare worker with PCR-confirmed SARS-CoV-2 infection or an uninfected control (not recorded which). The J gene is TRBJ2-7, the V gene TRBV3-1, with 7 bases identical to TRBD2. The CDR3: CASSQAAAGPYEQYF. In DNA, the CDR3 is TGTGCCAGCAGCCAAGCCGCAGCGGGACCCTACGAGCAGTACTTC.